This T cell receptor (beta chain) comes out of a study of identical twins. Study-level results: Without tracking the same donors, conclusions rested on cross-sectional statistical analysis. Researchers caution that invariant MAIT and iNKT cells could partly confound zero-insertion analyses. It was out-of-frame TCR alpha sharing in monozygotic twins that models underestimated.

V lost 5 bases to trimming and J lost 5 bases, with 16 bases between them. The CDR3 sequence is 15 residues long. CDR1 and CDR2 from the germline V gene are SGHTA and FQGTGA. Using its own MiXCR run on the 5' RACE reads, TCRdb lists one record per CDR3 protein. This sample has about 920,000 distinct CDR3 sequences, with more than 9% found just once. This clonotype was counted between two and nine times. Its specificity is not known. These data were likewise used in another study, on yellow fever vaccine responses in identical twins.

J is TRBJ2-1 and V is TRBV7-3, with D tentatively TRBD2 (5 bases). Sequencing was done on a sample of PBMCs. The sequence was collected from a woman aged 18-29 years in good health. CDR3 protein: CASSQSGPPNNEQFF. For the CDR3, the DNA is TGTGCCAGCAGCCAGAGCGGCCCGCCCAACAATGAGCAGTTCTTC. Full variable domain (rest looked up from reference TRBV7-3 and TRBJ2-1): GAGVSQTPSNKVTEKGKYVELRCDPISGHTALYWYRQSLGQGPEFLIYFQGTGAADDSGLPNDRFFAVRPEGSVSTLKIQRTERGDSAVYLCASSQSGPPNNEQFFGPGTRLTVL.